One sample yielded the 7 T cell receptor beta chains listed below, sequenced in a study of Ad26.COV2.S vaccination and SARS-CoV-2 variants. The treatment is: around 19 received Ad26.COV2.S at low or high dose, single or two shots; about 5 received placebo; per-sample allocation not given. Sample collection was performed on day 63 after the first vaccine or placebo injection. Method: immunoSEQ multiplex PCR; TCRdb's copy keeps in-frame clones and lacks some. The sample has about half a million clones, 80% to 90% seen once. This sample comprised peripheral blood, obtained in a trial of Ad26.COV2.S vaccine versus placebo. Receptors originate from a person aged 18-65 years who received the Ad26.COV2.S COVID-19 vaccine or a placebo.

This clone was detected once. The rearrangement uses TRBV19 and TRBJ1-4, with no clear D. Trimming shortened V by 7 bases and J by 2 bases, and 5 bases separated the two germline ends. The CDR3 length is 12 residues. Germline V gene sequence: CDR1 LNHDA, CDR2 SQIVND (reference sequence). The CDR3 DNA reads TGTGCCAGTACAGCTACTAATGAAAAACTGTTTTTT. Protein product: CASTATNEKLFF.

This CDR3 is CASSPVTENGYTF. CDR3 nucleotide sequence: TGTGCCAGCAGCCCGGTGACAGAGAATGGCTACACCTTC. The chain employs TRBV7-9 and TRBJ1-2; a weak D match, TRBD1 (5 bases). Between the trimmed V and J ends, which lost 5 bases and 6 bases, there was a span of 13 bases. The CDR3 length is 13 residues. CDR1 and CDR2 from the germline V gene are SEHNR and FQNEAQ (reference sequence).

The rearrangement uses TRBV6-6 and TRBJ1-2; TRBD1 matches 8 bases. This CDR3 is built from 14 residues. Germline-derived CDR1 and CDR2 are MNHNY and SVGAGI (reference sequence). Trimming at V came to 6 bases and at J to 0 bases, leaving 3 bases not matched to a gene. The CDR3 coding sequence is TGTGCCAGCAGCCCGGGACAGGCTAACTATGGCTACACCTTC. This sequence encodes CASSPGQANYGYTF.

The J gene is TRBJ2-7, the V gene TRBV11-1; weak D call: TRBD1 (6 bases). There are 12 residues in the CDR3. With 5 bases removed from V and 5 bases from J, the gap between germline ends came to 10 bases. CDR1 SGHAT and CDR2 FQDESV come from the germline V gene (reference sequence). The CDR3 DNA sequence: TGTGCCAGCAGCACAAACAGGGACGAGCAGTACTTC. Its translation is CASSTNRDEQYF.

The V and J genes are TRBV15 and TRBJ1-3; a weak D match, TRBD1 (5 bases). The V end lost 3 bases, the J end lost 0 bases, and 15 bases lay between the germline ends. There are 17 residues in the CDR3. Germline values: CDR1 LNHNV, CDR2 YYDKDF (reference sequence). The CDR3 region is CATSSMEGRISGNTIYF. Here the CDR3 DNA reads TGTGCCACCAGCAGTATGGAGGGGCGTATCTCTGGAAACACCATATATTTT. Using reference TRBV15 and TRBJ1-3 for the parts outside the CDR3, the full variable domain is DAMVIQNPRYQVTQFGKPVTLSCSQTLNHNVMYWYQQKSSQAPKLLFHYYDKDFNNEADTPDNFQSRRPNTSFCFLDIRSPGLGDTAMYLCATSSMEGRISGNTIYFGEGSWLTVV.

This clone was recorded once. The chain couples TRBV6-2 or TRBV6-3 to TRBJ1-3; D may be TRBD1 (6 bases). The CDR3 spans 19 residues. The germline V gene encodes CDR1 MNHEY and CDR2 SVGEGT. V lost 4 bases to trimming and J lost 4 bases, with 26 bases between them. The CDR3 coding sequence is TGTGCCAGCAGTTTTTCGCCCTACAGGGTCGGCAGGGGAGGAAACACCATATATTTT. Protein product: CASSFSPYRVGRGGNTIYF.

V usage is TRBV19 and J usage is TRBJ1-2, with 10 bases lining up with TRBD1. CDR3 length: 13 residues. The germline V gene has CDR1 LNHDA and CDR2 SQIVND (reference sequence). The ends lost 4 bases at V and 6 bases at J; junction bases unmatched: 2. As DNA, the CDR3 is TGTGCCAGTAGTACCGGGACAGGGGATGGCTACACCTTC. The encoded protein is CASSTGTGDGYTF.